This is a list of T cell receptor beta chains from one sample in a study of human thymus T cells. Sequencing was performed with immunoSEQ multiplex PCR; in TCRdb, only in-frame clones are kept and a portion is missing. The table lists fewer than 90,000 clones, 95% to 98% of them singletons, with roughly 0.031% in the top ten. Sequencing was done on a sample of thymus tissue. All receptors come from a boy younger than two with a congenital heart defect but otherwise immunologically healthy. The CDR3 runs from the conserved cysteine through the conserved F or W. Fields, in order: V gene, clone size, J gene, D gene, CDR3 protein, CDR3 DNA. D genes are given only for firm matches. Rows may omit the clone size; those that give it use once, few, many or a size class.

V: TRBV5-6; size: once; J: TRBJ1-1; D: TRBD1; CDR3: CASSLGQGVKMNTEAFF; DNA: TGTGCCAGCAGCTTGGGGCAGGGGGTAAAAATGAACACTGAAGCTTTCTTT
V: TRBV7-2; size: -; J: TRBJ2-5; D: -; CDR3: CASSLFGPGETQYF; DNA: TGTGCCAGCAGCTTATTCGGACCAGGGGAGACCCAGTACTTC
V: TRBV11-3; size: -; J: TRBJ2-5; D: -; CDR3: CASRATEKETQYF; DNA: TGTGCCAGCAGGGCTACGGAAAAAGAGACCCAGTACTTC
V: TRBV25-1; size: -; J: TRBJ1-1; D: -; CDR3: CASSEGGANTEAFF; DNA: TGTGCCAGCAGTGAGGGGGGGGCGAACACTGAAGCTTTCTTT
V: TRBV7-3; size: few; J: TRBJ1-2; D: TRBD1; CDR3: CASSLGTGDYGYTF; DNA: TGTGCCAGCAGCCTCGGGACAGGGGACTATGGCTACACCTTC
V: TRBV7-9; size: -; J: TRBJ1-4; D: -; CDR3: CASSPLQGPRGSEKLFF; DNA: TGTGCCAGCAGCCCGCTTCAGGGACCTAGGGGTAGTGAAAAACTGTTTTTT
V: TRBV9; size: once; J: TRBJ2-1; D: -; CDR3: CASSPSRGGGPYNEQFF; DNA: TGTGCCAGCAGCCCTTCAAGGGGAGGGGGGCCCTACAATGAGCAGTTCTTC
V: TRBV5-1; size: once; J: TRBJ2-7; D: TRBD1; CDR3: CASSATGGAPPHEQYF; DNA: TGCGCCAGCAGCGCCACAGGGGGCGCCCCTCCTCACGAGCAGTACTTC
V: TRBV19; size: -; J: TRBJ1-2; D: TRBD1; CDR3: CASSSFTGARGYTF; DNA: TGTGCCAGTAGTTCTTTTACAGGGGCAAGGGGCTACACCTTC
V: TRBV6-1; size: -; J: TRBJ1-1; D: -; CDR3: CASSEWEGNTEAFF; DNA: TGTGCCAGCAGTGAATGGGAGGGGAACACTGAAGCTTTCTTT
V: TRBV15; size: -; J: TRBJ2-7; D: -; CDR3: CATSKRDQISYEQYF; DNA: TGTGCCACCAGCAAGAGGGACCAAATCTCCTACGAGCAGTACTTC
V: TRBV10-3; size: -; J: TRBJ1-1; D: TRBD1; CDR3: CAISDRGPDTEAFF; DNA: TGTGCCATCAGTGACAGGGGGCCGGACACTGAAGCTTTCTTT
V: TRBV27; size: -; J: TRBJ1-5; D: -; CDR3: CASRPDRRGGISNQPQHF; DNA: TGTGCCAGCAGACCGGACAGACGGGGAGGGATTAGCAATCAGCCCCAGCATTTT
V: TRBV7-2; size: -; J: TRBJ2-1; D: TRBD2; CDR3: CASSPYTSGVGSNEQFF; DNA: TGTGCCAGCAGCCCTTACACTAGCGGGGTTGGAAGCAATGAGCAGTTCTTC
V: TRBV7-6; size: -; J: TRBJ2-7; D: -; CDR3: CASSPGTGNISSGSSYEQYF; DNA: TGTGCCAGCAGCCCCGGGACAGGTAACATCTCGAGCGGGAGCTCCTACGAGCAGTACTTC